This TCR beta chain was recovered during a study of blood T cell repertoires in COVID-19. Study overall: COVID-19 samples from acute and convalescent phases originated in the United States, Italy and Spain.

In the authors' workflow: How many nucleated cells were present was estimated from reference gene primer amplification. Data came from immunoSEQ multiplex PCR; TCRdb stores just in-frame clones and leaves some out. D and trimming were read from the DNA, whereas the V and J calls and clone size are those reported in that table. Of some 350,000 clones detected, 80% to 90% appear once; the ten largest clones hold around 1%. Recovery among Cohort 3 donors was established by two negative PCRs, clearance, or symptom resolution. CDR3 length equals 16 residues. The V end was cut by 2 bases, the J end by 0 bases, with 11 bases between. Per germline, CDR1 SGHNT and CDR2 YYREEE (reference sequence).

This clonotype originated in a man aged 18 to 29 who had recovered from COVID-19. The V and J genes are TRBV5-4 and TRBJ2-2; the D gene is possibly TRBD2 (6 bases). Material for sequencing was PBMCs or T cells enriched from blood (not recorded which). The CDR3 reads CASSFGRGANTGELFF. The DNA for the CDR3 is TGTGCCAGCAGCTTTGGGCGGGGAGCGAACACCGGGGAGCTGTTTTTT.